This TCR beta chain is drawn from a study of cytomegalovirus exposure and HLA in healthy donors. Germline loops: CDR1 SGHRS, CDR2 YFSETQ. The CDR3 sequence is 15 residues long. V lost 0 bases and J lost 1; bases outside the gene matches: 1. Profiled with immunoSEQ multiplex PCR; TCRdb holds only in-frame clones, not every one. The sample includes 100,000 or so clones, over 75% of them seen just once. By proportion, this clone is medium-sized. Its antigen is not identified. The identical CDR3 is also encoded by other nucleotide sequences in the sample. The study drew the donors from its approximately 120-subject validation cohort, separate from the approximately 700-subject first cohort. Study observations and caveats: Reports described diagnosis of cytomegalovirus status by the classifier as highly specific and sensitive. According to the study, 180 or so TCR beta chains were cytomegalovirus-associated.

The V gene is TRBV5-1, the J gene TRBJ2-3, with TRBD1 matching over 8 bases. The receptor's source is a man younger than 30 in good health and CMV-seropositive. Specimen: PBMCs. This chain's CDR3 is CASSLEGQGTDTQYF. CDR3 bases: TGCGCCAGCAGCTTGGAGGGACAGGGCACAGATACGCAGTATTTT.